Below, 21 T cell receptor beta chains from the same sample are listed, as sequenced in a study of blood T cell repertoires in COVID-19. The protocol was immunoSEQ multiplex PCR, while the TCRdb copy is restricted to in-frame clones and leaves out a portion. The table lists 120,000 or so clones, over 65% of them singletons. The sequenced sample was peripheral blood. All receptors derive from a woman older than 75 with acute or convalescent COVID-19.

This chain joins TRBV27 and TRBJ1-5; D might be TRBD1 (6 bases). Trimming shortened V by 6 bases and J by 4 bases, and 13 bases separated the two germline ends. The germline CDR1 and CDR2 sequences are MNHEY and SMNVEV (reference sequence). This CDR3 has 14 residues. CDR3 protein: CASRTTGTNQPQHF. The CDR3 DNA is TGTGCCAGCAGAACCACAGGGACAAATCAGCCCCAGCATTTT.

The J gene is TRBJ2-7, the V gene TRBV3-1 (or the pseudogene TRBV3-2), with 7 nucleotides matching TRBD1. The germline gives CDR1 LGHDT, CDR2 YNNKEL (reference sequence). V shed 5 bases, J shed 1 base, and the junction held 5 bases outside the gene matches. CDR3 length equals 14 residues. The CDR3 DNA reads as TGTGCCAGCAGCGACAGGGCAAAGTCCTACGAGCAGTACTTC. Amino acid sequence: CASSDRAKSYEQYF.

The chain couples TRBV18 to TRBJ2-7, with D hard to call. The CDR3 spans 14 residues. Germline loops: CDR1 KGHSH, CDR2 LQKENI. The V gene lost 2 bases and the J gene lost 7 bases, with 15 bases spanning the gap. Here the CDR3 DNA reads TGTGCCAGCTCACCATTTCAGAACGAGGAAGAGCAGTACTTC. This codes for CASSPFQNEEEQYF.

V usage is TRBV5-6 and J usage is TRBJ2-7; D remains unclear. The germline V gene has CDR1 SGHDT and CDR2 YYEEEE. The CDR3 loop spans 13 amino acids. Trimming removed 2 bases at V and 3 bases at J, with 9 bases between. This chain's CDR3 is CASSLPASYEQYF. CDR3 coding DNA: TGTGCCAGCAGCTTACCAGCGAGCTACGAGCAGTACTTC.

This clone has just a few counts. The chain has TRBV10-3 and TRBJ2-1; tentative D call: TRBD1 (5 bases). CDR1 is ENHRY and CDR2 is SYGVKD in the germline V gene. This CDR3 is 13 amino acids long. Trimming removed 7 bases from V and 5 bases from J, with 12 bases in between. CDR3 in amino acids: CAITGLLDNEQFF. CDR3 DNA sequence: TGTGCCATCACAGGGCTATTGGACAATGAGCAGTTCTTC.

The chain employs TRBV27 and TRBJ1-5, with 9 positions matching TRBD1. The CDR3 covers 17 residues. From germline, CDR1 is MNHEY and CDR2 SMNVEV (reference sequence). V lost 3 bases and J lost 2; bases outside the gene matches: 8. Here the CDR3 DNA reads TGTGCCAGCAGTTTCAGAACCAGGACAGGGGGCAATCAGCCCCAGCATTTT. Its translation: CASSFRTRTGGNQPQHF.

This chain links TRBV10-2 with TRBJ2-7, with 11 bases that match TRBD2. This CDR3 region has 18 residues. Looked up from germline, CDR1 is WSHSY and CDR2 is SAAADI. Trimming took 8 bases from V and 9 from J; bases not matched to a gene: 24. The CDR3 nucleotides are TGCGCCAGCCGACTCGGGGGGAACAGACTAGCGGGGACTCTAGTGCAGTACTTC. Its translation: CASRLGGNRLAGTLVQYF.

The gene calls are TRBV3-1 (or the pseudogene TRBV3-2) and TRBJ2-7; no reliable D call. This CDR3 has 14 residues. Looked up from germline, CDR1 is LGHDT and CDR2 is YNNKEL (reference sequence). Trimming pared 4 bases from V and 6 bases from J, leaving 16 bases between. CDR3 coding DNA: TGTGCCAGCAGCCGTAACGGCGACATGAGCGAGCAGTACTTC. This codes for CASSRNGDMSEQYF.

The chain recombines TRBV11-2 with TRBJ2-2; 8 bases match TRBD2. The V segment lost 4 bases and the J segment 1 base; nucleotides outside the gene matches: 5. Germline CDR1 reads SGHAT; CDR2 reads FQNNGV. The CDR3 covers 16 residues. CDR3: CASSSIGGVNTGELFF. CDR3 DNA sequence: TGTGCCAGCAGCTCGATCGGGGGGGTGAACACCGGGGAGCTGTTTTTT.

The genes are TRBV6-5 and TRBJ2-7; D may be TRBD1 (6 bases). V was shortened by 2 bases and J by 4 bases, with 6 bases between the two germline ends. The CDR3 consists of 12 residues. CDR1 and CDR2 from the germline V gene are MNHEY and SVGAGI. The CDR3 spells CASSYRGYEQYF. The CDR3 DNA is TGTGCCAGCAGTTACAGGGGGTACGAGCAGTACTTC.

Only one count was recorded for this clone. The chain carries TRBV5-1 and TRBJ2-6; TRBD1 aligns across 9 bases. CDR1 SGHRS and CDR2 YFSETQ come from the germline V gene. This CDR3 is 16 amino acids long. V was clipped by 7 bases and J by 1 base; unmatched bases: 6. Here the CDR3 reads CASGRDRASGANVLTF. CDR3 in DNA: TGCGCCAGCGGCCGGGACAGGGCTTCTGGGGCCAACGTCCTGACTTTC. Based on the CDR3 plus reference TRBV5-1 and TRBJ2-6, the full variable domain is KAGVTQTPRYLIKTRGQQVTLSCSPISGHRSVSWYQQTPGQGLQFLFEYFSETQRNKGNFPGRFSGRQFSNSRSEMNVSTLELGDSALYLCASGRDRASGANVLTFGAGSRLTVL.

The rearrangement joins TRBV19 to TRBJ1-1; 7 bases agree with TRBD1. With 6 bases clipped from V and 1 base from J, the junction kept 5 bases outside the gene matches. There are 14 residues in the CDR3. Germline V CDR1 and CDR2: LNHDA, SQIVND (reference sequence). The CDR3 reads CASRLGTANTEAFF. The DNA for the CDR3 is TGTGCCAGTAGGTTAGGGACAGCGAACACTGAAGCTTTCTTT.

The rearrangement links TRBV25-1 to TRBJ2-3; D is possibly TRBD2 (6 bases). This CDR3 is 18 amino acids long. Germline V gives CDR1 MGHDK, CDR2 SYGVNS. Trimming removed 3 bases at V and 4 bases at J, with 23 bases between. The CDR3 loop reads CASSEKFIKGGHPDTQYF. CDR3 sequence (DNA): TGTGCCAGCAGTGAGAAATTCATCAAAGGAGGGCACCCAGATACGCAGTATTTT. The whole variable domain, filled in from reference TRBV25-1 and TRBJ2-3, reads EADIYQTPRYLVIGTGKKITLECSQTMGHDKMYWYQQDPGMELHLIHYSYGVNSTEKGDLSSESTVSRIRTEHFPLTLESARPSHTSQYLCASSEKFIKGGHPDTQYFGPGTRLTVL.

This rearrangement joins TRBV3-1 (or the pseudogene TRBV3-2) to TRBJ2-3, with a tentative D call TRBD1 (5 bases). Per the germline V gene, CDR1 is LGHDT and CDR2 is YNNKEL (reference sequence). The CDR3 contains 15 residues. Trimming removed 1 base at V and 2 bases at J, with 10 bases between. The CDR3 region is CASSQVDRATDTQYF. The CDR3, as DNA: TGTGCCAGCAGCCAAGTAGACAGAGCCACAGATACGCAGTATTTT.

The CDR3 sequence: CASSLTYVGYTF. The CDR3 bases are TGTGCCAGCAGTTTGACATACGTTGGCTACACCTTC. This chain joins TRBV28 and TRBJ1-2, with unresolved D. Looked up from germline, CDR1 is MDHEN and CDR2 is SYDVKM. The CDR3 runs to 12 residues. Trimming cost V 3 bases and J 7 bases, with 9 bases left between them.

This clone was seen more than once but under ten times. Other nucleotide sequences in the sample specify the same CDR3. The chain uses TRBV5-1 and TRBJ2-7; 8 bases agree with TRBD1. The length of the CDR3 is 14 residues. CDR1 and CDR2 from the germline V gene are SGHRS and YFSETQ. J lost 1 base, V lost 4 bases, and 4 bases had no gene match. The CDR3 region is CASSPGQGSYEQYF. CDR3 DNA: TGCGCCAGCAGCCCCGGACAGGGTTCCTACGAGCAGTACTTC.

The genes are TRBV7-3 and TRBJ1-1, with 7 bases identical to TRBD1. V was clipped by 1 base and J by 5 bases; unmatched bases: 10. This CDR3 comprises 16 residues. Germline V lookup: CDR1 SGHTA, CDR2 FQGTGA. CDR3 sequence reads: CASSLRGATGVTEAFF. DNA of the CDR3: TGTGCCAGCAGCTTAAGGGGGGCAACAGGGGTAACTGAAGCTTTCTTT.

V is TRBV5-1 and J is TRBJ2-5; possibly TRBD2 for D (5 bases). Germline assignment: CDR1 SGHRS and CDR2 YFSETQ. The CDR3 runs 13 residues. V was clipped by 3 bases and J by 2 bases, with 8 bases between them. CDR3 region: CASSYPGQETQYF. Here the CDR3 DNA reads TGCGCCAGCAGCTATCCGGGGCAAGAGACCCAGTACTTC. Variable domain in full (rest from reference TRBV5-1 and TRBJ2-5): KAGVTQTPRYLIKTRGQQVTLSCSPISGHRSVSWYQQTPGQGLQFLFEYFSETQRNKGNFPGRFSGRQFSNSRSEMNVSTLELGDSALYLCASSYPGQETQYFGPGTRLLVL.

This chain joins TRBV18 and TRBJ2-7; TRBD1 aligns across 7 bases. Germline loops: CDR1 KGHSH, CDR2 LQKENI. V lost 3 bases, J lost 5 bases, and 10 bases stayed unmatched. The CDR3 consists of 15 residues. In DNA form, the CDR3 reads TGTGCCAGCTCACCTATGGACAGGAGCGGCAACGAGCAGTACTTC. It yields the protein CASSPMDRSGNEQYF.

This clone was observed a single time. The chain combines TRBV19 with TRBJ1-1, with D possibly matching TRBD1 (6 bases). In germline, CDR1 is LNHDA, CDR2 SQIVND (reference sequence). The V end was cut by 4 bases, the J end by 2 bases, with 11 bases between. The CDR3 covers 14 residues. The CDR3 spells CASSTRTENTEAFF. In nucleotides, the CDR3 is TGTGCCAGTAGTACAAGGACAGAAAACACTGAAGCTTTCTTT.

About this clone itself: A junction boundary mismatches the germline segment, possibly from a read error. V gene TRBV7-9 combines with J gene TRBJ2-1, with 11 bases lining up with TRBD2. This CDR3 has 15 amino acids. Per germline, CDR1 SEHNR and CDR2 FQNEAQ (reference sequence). CDR3 residues: CASSIAGGLGNEQFF. CDR3 nucleotides: TGTGCCAGCAGCATAGCGGGGGGGCTGGGGAATGAGCAGTTCTTC.